This T cell receptor beta chain was profiled in a study of T cell responses to AZD1222 COVID-19 vaccine. Study-level findings and limits: Vaccine-related CD4 TCRs covered spike, predominating at 160-218 and 743-854.

Produced via immunoSEQ multiplex PCR; TCRdb's table is partial and in-frame only. The data contain approximately 110,000 clones, roughly 87% of them singletons. As regards this clone: Its antigen is currently unknown.

The V end was cut by 1 base, the J end by 5 bases, with 12 bases between. This CDR3 comprises 14 residues. Germline CDR1 reads SGDLS; CDR2 reads YYNGEE. The specimen was peripheral blood, collected on day 0 of AZD1222 vaccination. The rearrangement links TRBV9 to TRBJ2-5, with D tentatively TRBD1 (6 bases). The source of this sequence is an adult in good health. CDR3 amino acids: CASSVYGGGETQYF. In DNA, the CDR3 is TGTGCCAGCAGCGTATATGGGGGCGGGGAGACCCAGTACTTC. The full variable domain, in which reference TRBV9 and TRBJ2-5 provide the parts outside the CDR3, is DSGVTQTPKHLITATGQRVTLRCSPRSGDLSVYWYQQSLDQGLQFLIQYYNGEERAKGNILERFSAQQFPDLHSELNLSSLELGDSALYFCASSVYGGGETQYFGPGTRLLVL.